This T cell receptor beta chain comes out of a study of human T cells and chemical hapten exposure. The V end lost 1 base, the J end lost 6 bases, and 7 bases lay between the germline ends. The CDR3 consists of 13 residues. Time point given: patch test 3, about 24 weeks after DPC sensitization. Described treatment: therapeutic diphenylcyclopropenone sensitization with weekly scalp DPC. Patch tests were applied only after blood draws. Regarding the study as a whole: Donors in the study had alopecia, meaning their immune response may differ from healthy people's.

About this clonotype itself: Its antigen is currently unknown.

TCRdb itself ran the RACE reads through MiXCR, one entry per CDR3 protein. This table has 80,000 to 100,000 distinct CDR3 sequences, less than 35% appearing once. The chain is built from TRBV12-3 or TRBV12-4 and TRBJ2-4; no clear D gene. The sample in question was whole blood, obtained in connection with sensitization to the hapten diphenylcyclopropenone (DPC). This sequence originates from a man between 35 and 55 years old with alopecia areata. Some clones in this sample may be carry-over from other donors' samples. CDR3 amino acids: CASSLGGTNIQYF. The CDR3 nucleotides are TGTGCCAGCAGTTTAGGAGGTACAAACATTCAGTACTTC.